This is a list of T cell receptor beta chains from one sample in a study of OX40 agonist ivuxolimab in advanced cancers. Clones were read by immunoSEQ multiplex PCR, and TCRdb kept only the in-frame ones, dropping some. Among 67,000 or so clones listed, about 82% were seen once. Material: CD4+ or CD8+ T cells sorted from blood, obtained in a trial of the OX40 agonist ivuxolimab. The receptors shown here come from an adult with an advanced solid tumor such as melanoma, head and neck, liver or kidney cancer. Each CDR3 is given without its conserved first and last residue. Fields, in order: J gene, V gene, clone size, CDR3 protein. Clone size is not always given. Where it is, it says once, few, many or a class for expanded clones.

J gene: TRBJ2-7; V gene: TRBV28; clone size: NA; CDR3 protein: ASSPGQGFMRTYYEQY
J gene: TRBJ2-3; V gene: TRBV28; clone size: NA; CDR3 protein: ASSLWGEGTDTQY
J gene: TRBJ2-7; V gene: TRBV18; clone size: NA; CDR3 protein: ASSRLPGQRDYEQY
J gene: TRBJ2-7; V gene: TRBV11-3; clone size: NA; CDR3 protein: ASSLSGVYEQY
J gene: TRBJ2-1; V gene: TRBV28; clone size: NA; CDR3 protein: ASSLGQAYNEQF
J gene: TRBJ2-1; V gene: TRBV10-1; clone size: NA; CDR3 protein: ASSTSTGTDYNEQF
J gene: TRBJ1-2; V gene: TRBV29-1; clone size: NA; CDR3 protein: SVSVRSRANYGYT
J gene: TRBJ2-1; V gene: TRBV10-3; clone size: NA; CDR3 protein: AISEASPPNNEQF
J gene: TRBJ1-2; V gene: TRBV4-2; clone size: NA; CDR3 protein: ASSQERDRVPNYGYT
J gene: TRBJ2-7; V gene: TRBV27; clone size: NA; CDR3 protein: ASSLTDRLYEQY
J gene: TRBJ2-5; V gene: TRBV9; clone size: few; CDR3 protein: ASLQGETQY
J gene: NA; V gene: TRBV28; clone size: NA; CDR3 protein: ASSLAGGLSYEQY
J gene: TRBJ2-1; V gene: TRBV6-5; clone size: NA; CDR3 protein: ASSLNQDEQF